One sample yielded the 19 T cell receptor beta chains listed below, sequenced in a study of T cell responses to AZD1222 COVID-19 vaccine (dated by TCRdb to the early 2020s). The method was the immunoSEQ multiplex PCR assay. The source is immuneACCESS, and TCRdb retained only in-frame sequences with V and J called. Part of the clones is not carried over; for the studies checked, unresolved V genes explain less than half of this, and the remainder is unexplained. Recorded for this sample are about 76,000 clones; 70% to 90% of them occurred a single time. Of the sample, about a tenth is held by the ten largest clones. Taken with the paper, the label for time point translates to: baseline before first vaccination. The sequences come from peripheral blood, collected on day 0 of AZD1222 vaccination. These receptors were collected from an adult in good health.

This clone was counted once. The chain recombines TRBV7-2 with TRBJ2-7; D uncertain. V was trimmed by 2 bases and J by 1 base, leaving 18 bases between them. This CDR3 contains 17 residues. Germline values: CDR1 SGHTA, CDR2 FQGNSA. The CDR3 bases are TGTGCCAGCAGCTTATATATCGGCGCTTCGAATTCCTACGAGCAGTACTTC. Its translation: CASSLYIGASNSYEQYF.

V gene TRBV6-5 combines with J gene TRBJ2-7; possibly TRBD1 for D (8 bases). The V gene lost 6 bases and the J gene lost 6 bases, with 12 bases spanning the gap. Germline values: CDR1 MNHEY, CDR2 SVGAGI. The CDR3 runs 12 residues. The CDR3 DNA follows: TGTGCCAGCAGGAACAGGGGGGGCGAGCAGTACTTC. The encoded protein is CASRNRGGEQYF.

The V and J genes are TRBV19 and TRBJ1-5; maybe TRBD1 (6 bases). V was clipped by 7 bases and J by 6 bases, with 10 bases between them. The CDR3 has 12 residues. Germline loops: CDR1 LNHDA, CDR2 SQIVND (reference sequence). DNA of the CDR3: TGTGCCAGTAACGGGGGGGCTCAGCCCCAGCATTTT. The encoded protein is CASNGGAQPQHF.

The J gene is TRBJ2-7, the V gene TRBV30; 11 bases are shared with TRBD1. CDR1 GTSNPN and CDR2 SVGIG come from the germline V gene (reference sequence). V shed 2 bases and J 6 bases; nucleotides not matched to a gene: 6. The CDR3 is 14 amino acids. The chain's CDR3 is CAWSPPDRGREQYF. DNA of the CDR3: TGTGCCTGGAGTCCTCCGGACAGGGGGCGCGAGCAGTACTTC.

This chain connects TRBV2 to TRBJ2-7; no definite D call. Germline V gene lookup returns CDR1 SNHLY and CDR2 FYNNEI. The germline V and J ends were trimmed by 8 bases and 1 base, with 12 bases remaining between them. The CDR3 totals 13 residues. CDR3 coding DNA: TGTGCCAGCTCTCCGGGCCTATCCTACGAGCAGTACGTC. This gives the protein CASSPGLSYEQYV.

This chain uses TRBV19 with TRBJ1-2; 8 nucleotides agree with TRBD1. This CDR3 has 16 amino acids. The junction had 8 bases not matched to a gene; V was cut back by 3 bases and J by 2 bases. CDR1 LNHDA and CDR2 SQIVND come from the germline V gene (reference sequence). CDR3 sequence reads: CASSIWQGAKNYGYTF. In DNA form, the CDR3 reads TGTGCCAGTAGTATCTGGCAGGGGGCGAAGAACTATGGCTACACCTTC.

The rearrangement uses TRBV6-5 and TRBJ1-6, with a possible D match to TRBD1 (5 bases). V lost 6 bases and J 7 bases, leaving 16 bases between the germline ends. Germline V gives CDR1 MNHEY, CDR2 SVGAGI. CDR3 length equals 15 residues. Here the CDR3 DNA reads TGTGCCAGCAGGCCCCCGGGACCGCTGAATTCACCCCTCCACTTT. It encodes CASRPPGPLNSPLHF.

This sequence joins TRBV28 and TRBJ1-2, with TRBD1 as a possible D gene (5 bases). The CDR3 is made up of 14 amino acids. V was cut by 2 bases and J by 4 bases, with 11 bases left in between. Germline-derived CDR1 and CDR2 are MDHEN and SYDVKM. The CDR3 DNA follows: TGTGCCAGCAGTTTAAATCAGGGCAGCTATGGCTACACCTTC. Amino acid sequence: CASSLNQGSYGYTF.

This rearrangement joins TRBV11-2 to TRBJ1-1; D is perhaps TRBD1 (5 bases). V lost 3 bases, J lost 10 bases, and 12 bases lay in between. The germline V gene has CDR1 SGHAT and CDR2 FQNNGV. The CDR3 covers 12 residues. The CDR3 region has the DNA TGTGCCAGCAGCTTTCCTCAGAGGGGAGCTTTCTTT. Protein product: CASSFPQRGAFF.

This chain uses TRBV5-6 with TRBJ1-4; perhaps TRBD1 as D (6 bases). The V and J ends lost 0 bases and 3 bases respectively, with 9 bases between them. The germline CDR1 and CDR2 sequences are SGHDT and YYEEEE. The length of the CDR3 is 15 residues. The CDR3 reads CASSLADRSNEKLFF. The CDR3 DNA reads as TGTGCCAGCAGCTTGGCCGACAGGTCTAATGAAAAACTGTTTTTT.

The chain carries TRBV7-9 and TRBJ1-2; D gene unclear. This CDR3 has 16 residues. V dropped 1 base and J dropped 7 bases, with 19 bases sitting between them. CDR1 is SEHNR, CDR2 FQNEAQ, per germline (reference sequence). The DNA of the CDR3 is TGTGCCAGCAGCTTAGACGCCCCAGTCATCTTTATTGGCTACACCTTC. Encoded protein: CASSLDAPVIFIGYTF.

This rearrangement joins TRBV5-1 to TRBJ2-5; D not resolved. This CDR3 has 13 residues. The V end was cut by 0 bases, the J end by 5 bases, with 8 bases between. Looked up from germline, CDR1 is SGHRS and CDR2 is YFSETQ. The CDR3 loop is CASSLAPSETQYF. The CDR3 DNA reads as TGCGCCAGCAGCTTGGCCCCAAGTGAGACCCAGTACTTC.

The gene calls are TRBV11-2 and TRBJ1-3; D uncertain. Trimming took off 1 base at V and 0 bases at J, with 10 bases between the two ends. This CDR3 comprises 16 residues. Germline V gives CDR1 SGHAT, CDR2 FQNNGV. CDR3 nucleotide sequence: TGTGCCAGCAGCTTAGGGGCGGCTTTCTCTGGAAACACCATATATTTT. Amino acid sequence: CASSLGAAFSGNTIYF.

The genes are TRBV11-2 and TRBJ2-7; D is possibly TRBD2 (6 bases). Germline V CDR1 and CDR2: SGHAT, FQNNGV. V was clipped by 4 bases and J by 3 bases, with 16 bases between them. The CDR3 has 15 amino acids. The CDR3 DNA reads TGTGCCAGCAGCTCCTTCACCCGTAGCGGCTACGAGCAGTACTTC. Protein product: CASSSFTRSGYEQYF.

The rearrangement joins TRBV6-5 to TRBJ2-7; TRBD1 aligns across 8 bases. V was pared by 6 bases and J by 0 bases, with 4 bases of the junction left unmatched. The CDR3 consists of 14 residues. Germline V CDR1 and CDR2: MNHEY, SVGAGI. CDR3: CASRKTGGSYEQYV. CDR3 nucleotides: TGTGCCAGCAGAAAAACAGGGGGCTCCTACGAGCAGTACGTC.

The rearrangement uses TRBV2 and TRBJ2-2, with TRBD1 matching 9 bases. J gave up 5 bases and V 6 bases, and 7 bases lay outside the gene matches. Germline assignment: CDR1 SNHLY and CDR2 FYNNEI. The CDR3 has 15 amino acids. CDR3 sequence reads: CASSPQGAGTGELFF. The CDR3 DNA sequence: TGTGCCAGCAGCCCACAGGGGGCCGGGACCGGGGAGCTGTTTTTT.

CDR3 coding DNA: TGTGCCAGCAGCCAGGCGCCGGGGGACATTAGCAATCAGCCCCAGCATTTT. It yields the protein CASSQAPGDISNQPQHF. The chain recombines TRBV5-4 with TRBJ1-5, with a possible D match to TRBD1 (6 bases). The V gene's germline CDR1 is SGHNT and CDR2 YYREEE (reference sequence). The CDR3 covers 17 residues. Between the trimmed V and J ends, which lost 4 bases and 0 bases, there was a span of 17 bases.

This sequence joins TRBV5-8 and TRBJ2-5, with D hard to call. From germline, CDR1 is SGHTS and CDR2 YDEGEE. This CDR3 has 11 residues. Deletions cut 4 bases from V and 7 bases from J, with 8 bases between. The CDR3 DNA reads as TGTGCCAGCAGCAACCTTTGGACCCAGTACTTC. Translated: CASSNLWTQYF.

The chain employs TRBV9 and TRBJ1-1, with a possible D match to TRBD1 (5 bases). The CDR3 totals 16 residues. Per the germline V gene, CDR1 is SGDLS and CDR2 is YYNGEE. Trimming took off 0 bases at V and 8 bases at J, with 20 bases between the two ends. The CDR3, as DNA: TGTGCCAGCAGCGTAGCTCCGGGACGTACGAGTGGGGAAGCTTTCTTT. It codes for CASSVAPGRTSGEAFF.